The 20 T cell receptor beta chains reported below all come from one sample, sequenced in a study of CD8 T cells in Susac syndrome (dated by TCRdb to between 2018 and 2021). Library construction relied on the immunoSEQ multiplex PCR assay. RNA was extracted with the RNeasy kit and about 0.45 to 1 ug was reverse transcribed using random hexamers. The public reads were quality trimmed at Q25 with fastp and then assembled into clones with MiXCR by TCRdb, keeping productive beta chains. Rows with a matching CDR3 protein are joined into one entry that keeps the most common DNA and genes. For this sample the table gives about 18,000 distinct CDR3 sequences, of which approximately 95% were detected only once. Around 0.21% of the sample comes from the top ten. Sequencing used CD8+ T cells from PBMCs. These receptors were collected from a human donor in good health.

V and J are TRBV29-1 and TRBJ2-7; no reliable D call. Germline assignment: CDR1 SQVTM and CDR2 ANQGSEA. The length of the CDR3 is 14 residues. Trimming shortened V by 6 bases and J by 2 bases, and 17 bases separated the two germline ends. In nucleotides, the CDR3 is TGCAGCGTCCGCAGTGGCGGAACTCCCTACGAGCAGTACTTC. Amino acid sequence: CSVRSGGTPYEQYF.

CDR3 sequence (DNA): TGTGCCAGCAGACAGGGATTAAGCAATCAGCCCCAGCATTTT. Encoded protein: CASRQGLSNQPQHF. V and J are TRBV27 and TRBJ1-5; TRBD1 is a possible D gene (6 bases). The germline V gene encodes CDR1 MNHEY and CDR2 SMNVEV (reference sequence). This CDR3 spans 14 amino acids. V lost 6 bases, J lost 1 base, and 10 bases lay in between.

This clonotype was observed once. The gene calls are TRBV7-9 and TRBJ2-1; D may be TRBD1 (6 bases). The V gene lost 4 bases and the J gene lost 14 bases, with 15 bases spanning the gap. The CDR3 contains 12 residues. Germline CDR1 is SEHNR and CDR2 is FQNEAQ (reference sequence). The CDR3 is CASSSSPQGEFF. CDR3 sequence (DNA): TGTGCCAGCAGCTCAAGTCCACAGGGAGAGTTCTTC. Variable domain in full (rest from reference TRBV7-9 and TRBJ2-1): DTGVSQNPRHKITKRGQNVTFRCDPISEHNRLYWYRQTLGQGPEFLTYFQNEAQLEKSRLLSDRFSAERPKGSFSTLEIQRTEQGDSAMYLCASSSSPQGEFFGPGTRLTVL.

V and J are TRBV3-1 and TRBJ2-1, with no clear D. V dropped 3 bases and J dropped 7 bases, with 10 bases sitting between them. In germline, CDR1 is LGHDT, CDR2 YNNKEL (reference sequence). The CDR3 contains 13 residues. CDR3 bases: TGTGCCAGCAGCCACGTGGTCGGGAATGAGCAGTTCTTC. Protein product: CASSHVVGNEQFF.

This sequence joins TRBV5-4 and TRBJ1-2, with 7 bases identical to TRBD1. The CDR3 is made up of 14 amino acids. Unmatched junction bases numbered 9, after V lost 5 bases and J lost 5 bases. CDR1 is SGHNT, CDR2 YYREEE, per germline (reference sequence). CDR3 residues: CASRLQGSGYGYTF. The CDR3, as DNA: TGTGCCAGCAGACTACAGGGGTCTGGGTATGGCTACACCTTC.

The V and J genes are TRBV27 and TRBJ1-2; D perhaps matches TRBD1 (5 bases). The germline V gene has CDR1 MNHEY and CDR2 SMNVEV (reference sequence). V lost 5 bases to trimming and J lost 7 bases, with 14 bases between them. This CDR3 is built from 13 residues. For the CDR3, the DNA is TGTGCCAGCAGTCTAGGGGTGAACGGTGGCTACACCTTC. Translating gives CASSLGVNGGYTF.

The chain combines TRBV6-6 with TRBJ1-4; D not certain. CDR1 is MNHNY and CDR2 is SVGAGI in the germline V gene (reference sequence). The CDR3 runs to 14 residues. The V end was cut by 7 bases, the J end by 7 bases, with 16 bases between. The CDR3 region is CASIDRRGSEKLFF. The CDR3 nucleotides are TGTGCCAGCATCGACCGAAGAGGGAGTGAAAAACTGTTTTTT.

CDR3 in DNA: TGCGCCAGCAGCCAAGATACATCCCTGAACACCGGGGAGCTGTTTTTT. This translates into CASSQDTSLNTGELFF. The chain carries TRBV4-3 and TRBJ2-2; D is unclear. The germline CDR1 and CDR2 sequences are LGHNA and YSLEER. Between the trimmed V and J ends, which lost 0 bases and 1 base, there was a span of 9 bases. This CDR3 region has 16 residues.

The V gene is TRBV13, the J gene TRBJ2-2, with TRBD2 matching 7 bases. This CDR3 is built from 15 residues. The V and J ends lost 2 bases and 6 bases, in that order; junction bases with no gene match: 6. The germline V gene has CDR1 PRHDT and CDR2 FYEKMQ (reference sequence). The CDR3 region is CASSLTGGPSGELFF. The CDR3 DNA sequence: TGTGCCAGCAGCTTAACGGGAGGTCCGTCCGGGGAGCTGTTTTTT. The variable domain in full, with the rest retrieved from reference TRBV13 and TRBJ2-2, is AAGVIQSPRHLIKEKRETATLKCYPIPRHDTVYWYQQGPGQDPQFLISFYEKMQSDKGSIPDRFSAQQFSDYHSELNMSSLELGDSALYFCASSLTGGPSGELFFGEGSRLTVL.

The V call is TRBV4-3, the J call TRBJ2-2, with D possibly being TRBD1 or TRBD2 (5 bases each). The CDR3 covers 16 residues. In germline, CDR1 is LGHNA, CDR2 YSLEER. The ends were cut back, 1 base at V and 0 bases at J, with 9 bases in the middle. CDR3 sequence: CASSQGGYANTGELFF. Here the CDR3 DNA reads TGCGCCAGCAGCCAAGGGGGGTACGCGAACACCGGGGAGCTGTTTTTT.

V is TRBV6-2 or TRBV6-3 and J is TRBJ2-7; 8 bases are shared with TRBD2. V lost 4 bases to trimming and J lost 0 bases; unmatched junction nucleotides: 14. Germline assignment: CDR1 MNHEY and CDR2 SVGEGT. CDR3 length equals 18 residues. CDR3 sequence: CASSSQSPGGSASYEQYV. The CDR3 nucleotides read TGTGCCAGCAGTTCCCAATCCCCGGGAGGGTCCGCCTCCTACGAGCAGTACGTC.

Details on this clonotype: At one of its ends the junction is not consistent with the germline gene, which may arise from a read error. The V call is TRBV20-1, the J call TRBJ1-2; TRBD1 is a possible D gene (5 bases). Germline V lookup: CDR1 DFQATT, CDR2 SNEGSKA (reference sequence). The CDR3 is 14 residues long. CDR3 nucleotide sequence: TGCAGTGCTAGTCCCCCGACAGATAACTACGGCTACACCTTC. Translated: CSASPPTDNYGYTF.

The chain employs TRBV29-1 and TRBJ1-2; D might be TRBD1 (5 bases). The CDR3 is made up of 12 amino acids. The V gene's germline CDR1 is SQVTM and CDR2 ANQGSEA. V lost 7 bases and J 8 bases, leaving 17 bases between the germline ends. CDR3 nucleotides: TGCAGCGCTCCAGCCCAGGGCTGGGGCTACACCTTC. Its protein product is CSAPAQGWGYTF.

This chain joins TRBV28 and TRBJ1-1; 7 nucleotides agree with TRBD1. V lost 6 bases to trimming and J lost 1 base; unmatched junction nucleotides: 5. The germline CDR1 and CDR2 sequences are MDHEN and SYDVKM. This CDR3 comprises 14 residues. The CDR3 sequence: CASRPDRANTEAFF. In DNA form, the CDR3 reads TGTGCCAGCAGGCCCGACAGGGCGAACACTGAAGCTTTCTTT. The whole variable domain, filled in from reference TRBV28 and TRBJ1-1, reads DVKVTQSSRYLVKRTGEKVFLECVQDMDHENMFWYRQDPGLGLRLIYFSYDVKMKEKGDIPEGYSVSREKKERFSLILESASTNQTSMYLCASRPDRANTEAFFGQGTRLTVV.

The rearrangement uses TRBV7-9 and TRBJ2-1, with 11 bases that match TRBD2. Trimming took 4 bases from V and 7 from J; bases not matched to a gene: 9. This CDR3 is 16 amino acids long. Germline V gives CDR1 SEHNR, CDR2 FQNEAQ (reference sequence). CDR3 bases: TGTGCCAGCAGCTATGCCTTAGCGGGAGGGAGGAATGAGCAGTTCTTC. Its translation: CASSYALAGGRNEQFF.

V gene TRBV24-1 combines with J gene TRBJ1-2; TRBD1 matches 10 bases. The V segment lost 4 bases and the J segment 8 bases; nucleotides outside the gene matches: 12. This CDR3 region has 16 residues. Germline V gene lookup returns CDR1 KGHDR and CDR2 SFDVKD. For the CDR3, the DNA is TGTGCCACCAGTGACGTACCCGGGACAGGGGACTCCGGCTACACCTTC. It translates to CATSDVPGTGDSGYTF.

The chain uses TRBV25-1 and TRBJ1-4; 7 nucleotides line up with TRBD1. This CDR3 is 16 amino acids long. The V and J ends lost 7 bases and 8 bases, in that order; junction bases with no gene match: 16. Germline CDR1 MGHDK, CDR2 SYGVNS. The CDR3 protein is CASMGQGESFGEKLFF. The CDR3 DNA is TGTGCCAGCATGGGGCAGGGGGAAAGCTTTGGGGAAAAACTGTTTTTT.

V is TRBV4-3 and J is TRBJ1-2, with D perhaps TRBD1 (5 bases). CDR1 is LGHNA and CDR2 is YSLEER in the germline V gene. The CDR3 extends over 15 amino acids. The ends were cut back, 0 bases at V and 4 bases at J, with 12 bases in the middle. The CDR3 bases are TGCGCCAGCAGCCAAGATAAGGGGATAGGCTATGGCTACACCTTC. It encodes CASSQDKGIGYGYTF.

This chain connects TRBV7-6 to TRBJ1-1; no definite D call. CDR1 and CDR2 from the germline V gene are SGHVS and FNYEAQ. CDR3 length: 13 amino acids. V was clipped by 3 bases and J by 5 bases, with 10 bases between them. The CDR3 DNA is TGTGCCAGCAGCTTCTCCGGGTCGACTGAAGCTTTCTTT. Protein: CASSFSGSTEAFF. The full variable domain, with the rest looked up from reference TRBV7-6 and TRBJ1-1, is GAGVSQSPRYKVTKRGQDVALRCDPISGHVSLYWYRQALGQGPEFLTYFNYEAQQDKSGLPNDRFSAERPEGSISTLTIQRTEQRDSAMYRCASSFSGSTEAFFGQGTRLTVV.

The CDR3 coding sequence is TGTGCCAGCAGCTTCCGAGACAGGGGGTCTTACGAGCAGTACTTC. This encodes CASSFRDRGSYEQYF. The genes are TRBV7-9 and TRBJ2-7, with TRBD1 matching 9 bases. J gave up 4 bases and V 3 bases, and 7 bases lay outside the gene matches. This CDR3 has 15 residues. The germline V gene encodes CDR1 SEHNR and CDR2 FQNEAQ (reference sequence).